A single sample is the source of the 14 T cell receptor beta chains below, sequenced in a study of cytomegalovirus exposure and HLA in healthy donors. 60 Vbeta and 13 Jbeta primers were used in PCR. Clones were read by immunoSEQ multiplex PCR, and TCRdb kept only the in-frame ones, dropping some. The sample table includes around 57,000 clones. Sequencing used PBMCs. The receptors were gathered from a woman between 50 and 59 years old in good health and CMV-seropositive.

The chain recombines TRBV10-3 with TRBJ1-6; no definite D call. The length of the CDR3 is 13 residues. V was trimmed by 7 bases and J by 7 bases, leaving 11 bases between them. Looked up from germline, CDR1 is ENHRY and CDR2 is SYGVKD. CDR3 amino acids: CAITRDGNSPLHF. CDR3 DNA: TGTGCCATCACGAGGGATGGGAATTCACCCCTCCACTTT.

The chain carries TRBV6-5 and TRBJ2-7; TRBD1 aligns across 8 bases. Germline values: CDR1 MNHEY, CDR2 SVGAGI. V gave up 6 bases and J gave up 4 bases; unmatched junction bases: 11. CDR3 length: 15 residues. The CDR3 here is CASSHRQGQIYEQYF. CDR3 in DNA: TGTGCCAGCAGCCACCGACAGGGGCAGATTTACGAGCAGTACTTC.

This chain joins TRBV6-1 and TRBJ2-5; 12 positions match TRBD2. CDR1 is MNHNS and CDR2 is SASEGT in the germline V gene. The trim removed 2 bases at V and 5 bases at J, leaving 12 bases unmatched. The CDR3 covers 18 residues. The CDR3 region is CASSESTSGRWGEETQYF. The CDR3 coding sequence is TGTGCCAGCAGTGAAAGTACTAGCGGGAGGTGGGGGGAGGAGACCCAGTACTTC.

The CDR3 reads CASSNDIPHHHRVESSYEQYF. DNA for the CDR3: TGTGCCAGCAGCAATGATATTCCTCATCATCACAGGGTGGAAAGCTCCTACGAGCAGTACTTC. The V gene is TRBV21-1, the J gene TRBJ2-7; the table's TRBD1 call for D was not verified on the DNA. TRBV21-1 is tagged as a pseudogene. This CDR3 contains 21 residues.

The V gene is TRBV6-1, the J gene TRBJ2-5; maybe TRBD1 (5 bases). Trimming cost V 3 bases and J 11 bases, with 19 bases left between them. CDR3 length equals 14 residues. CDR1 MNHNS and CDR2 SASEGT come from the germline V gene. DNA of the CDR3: TGTGCCAGCAGTGAGCGACCGGGCAGGGCGTGGCAGTACTTC. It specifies CASSERPGRAWQYF.

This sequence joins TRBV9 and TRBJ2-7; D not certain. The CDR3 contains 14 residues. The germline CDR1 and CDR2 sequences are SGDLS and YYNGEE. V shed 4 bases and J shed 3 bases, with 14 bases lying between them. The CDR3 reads CASSLHGESYEQYF. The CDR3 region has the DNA TGTGCCAGCAGCCTTCACGGTGAAAGCTACGAGCAGTACTTC.

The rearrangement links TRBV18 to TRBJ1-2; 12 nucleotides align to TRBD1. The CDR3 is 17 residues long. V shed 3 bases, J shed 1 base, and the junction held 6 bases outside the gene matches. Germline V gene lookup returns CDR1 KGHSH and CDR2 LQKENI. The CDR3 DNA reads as TGTGCCAGCTCACCCATGGGACAGGGGGCTATTAACTATGGCTACACCTTC. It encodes CASSPMGQGAINYGYTF.

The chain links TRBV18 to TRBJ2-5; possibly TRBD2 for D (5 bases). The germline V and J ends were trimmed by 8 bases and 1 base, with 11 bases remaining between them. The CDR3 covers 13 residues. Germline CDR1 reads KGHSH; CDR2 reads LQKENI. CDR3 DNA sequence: TGTGCCAGCGAGGGCCAGCGCCAAGAGACCCAGTACTTC. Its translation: CASEGQRQETQYF.

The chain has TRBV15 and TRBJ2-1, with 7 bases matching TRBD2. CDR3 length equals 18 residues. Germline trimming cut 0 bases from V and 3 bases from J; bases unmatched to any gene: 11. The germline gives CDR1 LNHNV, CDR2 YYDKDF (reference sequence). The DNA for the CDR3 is TGTGCCACCAGCAGAGATAAGGGAGGCGGGGGAGTCTACAATGAGCAGTTCTTC. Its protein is CATSRDKGGGGVYNEQFF.

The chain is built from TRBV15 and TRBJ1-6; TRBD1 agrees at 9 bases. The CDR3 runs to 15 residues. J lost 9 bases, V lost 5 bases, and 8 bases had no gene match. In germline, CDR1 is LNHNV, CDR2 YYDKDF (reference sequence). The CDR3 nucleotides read TGTGCCACCAGCGGGGGGAGGACAGGGGTTTCACCCCTCCACTTT. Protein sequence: CATSGGRTGVSPLHF.

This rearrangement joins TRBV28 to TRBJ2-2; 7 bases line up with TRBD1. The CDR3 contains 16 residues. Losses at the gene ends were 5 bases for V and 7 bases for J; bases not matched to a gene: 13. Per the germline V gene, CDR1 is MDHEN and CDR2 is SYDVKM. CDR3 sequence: CASSTITTGPGGELFF. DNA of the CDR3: TGTGCCAGCAGTACCATAACGACAGGGCCGGGCGGGGAGCTGTTTTTT.

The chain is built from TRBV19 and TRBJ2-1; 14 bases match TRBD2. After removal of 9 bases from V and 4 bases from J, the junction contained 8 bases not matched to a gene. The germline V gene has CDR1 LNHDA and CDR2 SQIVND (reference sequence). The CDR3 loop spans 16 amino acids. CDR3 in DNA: TGTGCCAGCCATGGGACTAGCGGGGGTTCTTACAATGAGCAGTTCTTC. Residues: CASHGTSGGSYNEQFF.

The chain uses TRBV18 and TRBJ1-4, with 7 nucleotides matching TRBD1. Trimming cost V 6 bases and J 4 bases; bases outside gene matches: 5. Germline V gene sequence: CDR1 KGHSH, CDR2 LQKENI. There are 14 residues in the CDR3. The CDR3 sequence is CASSRTGNNEKLFF. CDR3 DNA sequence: TGTGCCAGCTCCCGGACAGGCAATAATGAAAAACTGTTTTTT.

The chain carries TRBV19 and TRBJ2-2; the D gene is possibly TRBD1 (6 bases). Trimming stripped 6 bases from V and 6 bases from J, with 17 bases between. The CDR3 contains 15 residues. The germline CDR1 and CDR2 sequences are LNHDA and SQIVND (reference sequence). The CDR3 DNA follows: TGTGCCAGTAGCCCCCCAACAGGGCAGGCCGGGGAGCTGTTTTTT. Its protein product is CASSPPTGQAGELFF.